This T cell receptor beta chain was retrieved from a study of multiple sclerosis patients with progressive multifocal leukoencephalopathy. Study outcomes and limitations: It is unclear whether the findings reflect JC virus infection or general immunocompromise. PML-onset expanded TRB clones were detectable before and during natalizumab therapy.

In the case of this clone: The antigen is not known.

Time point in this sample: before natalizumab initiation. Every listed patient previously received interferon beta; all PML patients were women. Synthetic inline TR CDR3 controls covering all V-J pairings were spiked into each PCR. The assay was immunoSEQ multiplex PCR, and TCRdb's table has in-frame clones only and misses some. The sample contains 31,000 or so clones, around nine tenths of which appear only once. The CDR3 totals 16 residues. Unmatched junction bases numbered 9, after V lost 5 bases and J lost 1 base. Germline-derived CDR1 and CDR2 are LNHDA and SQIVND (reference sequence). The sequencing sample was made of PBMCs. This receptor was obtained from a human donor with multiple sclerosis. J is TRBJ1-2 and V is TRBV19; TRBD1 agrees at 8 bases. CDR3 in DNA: TGTGCCAGTAGTGACCCGGGACAGGCGTTTAACTATGGCTACACCTTC. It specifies CASSDPGQAFNYGYTF.